This T cell receptor beta chain originates from a study of T cells in Graves' hyperthyroidism and ophthalmopathy (dated by TCRdb to about 2019). At the level of the whole study: Peripheral blood samples were taken at the time of initial diagnosis, prior to any treatment. To identify TCR V-J signatures that set the groups apart, the researchers used a discovery cohort of about a hundred patients, made up of about 44 with Graves' ophthalmopathy and some 56 with stable Graves' hyperthyroidism. An independent validation cohort of fewer than 20 hyperthyroidism patients and 17 patients who later progressed to ophthalmopathy tested prospective prediction of ophthalmopathy. The 100 or so discovery patients were randomly split 7:3 into training and test sets. In over five Graves' hyperthyroidism patients, the study also compared T-cell repertoires from thyroid tissue with T-cell repertoires from blood. Following sampling, methimazole starting at 30 mg daily was given to hyperthyroidism patients, and high-dose intravenous methylprednisolone was given to ophthalmopathy patients. The paper describes TCR Vbeta CDR3 sequencing of 140 or so peripheral blood samples, made up of 43 ophthalmopathy patients, roughly 80 hyperthyroidism patients and roughly 17 progressor patients.

The junction carries 4 bases between V and J, which are trimmed by 3 bases and 0 bases respectively. The CDR3, from cysteine to phenylalanine, totals 13 residues. The CDR3 DNA has 39 bases and is translated from base 1. Taken from the germline V gene, the CDR1 and CDR2 loops are SNHLY and FYNNEI. General study outcomes and caveats: Ophthalmopathy was separated from stable hyperthyroidism by a 13 V-J signature model, with just over 85% sensitivity and approximately 81% specificity obtained in cross-validation and 80%/75% obtained in testing. In validation, the model predicted progression to ophthalmopathy a median of around six months before onset, with over 60% sensitivity and 72.22% specificity. Most expanded thyroid clonotypes (frequency above 0.001) were also detected in blood, a finding suggesting that blood repertoires may reflect thyroid immune responses. Sample size was not statistically predetermined, and investigators were not blinded to group allocation.

Stable Graves' hyperthyroidism was defined as no progression to ophthalmopathy during 18 months of follow-up. Hyperthyroidism patients were newly diagnosed, with disease duration under 2 months, and aged 18 to 65 years. Exclusion was applied to patients with uncontrolled infections, other autoimmune diseases, pregnancy or lactation. Diagnoses were based on clinical symptoms, serum thyroxine and TRAb, thyroid ultrasound and orbital computed tomography. Ficoll-Paque density gradient centrifugation was used to isolate PBMCs from approximately 10 ml of fresh peripheral blood. Trizol reagent was used to extract total RNA, and RNA quality was then checked on an Agilent 2100 Bioanalyzer. TCR beta CDR3 regions were amplified from RNA transcripts. The first round of RT-PCR for the TCR CDR3 was performed with the HTBI primer set and the Qiagen OneStep RT-PCR kit. Libraries were constructed in a second round of multiplex PCR, after which size selection and purification were performed. Libraries were sequenced paired-end with 100 bp reads on an Illumina HiSeq2000. Regarding the original processing steps: SOAPnuke was used to process the raw data, with reads discarded if the reads contained adapters or uncalled bases, had a mean Phred below 15, or lacked an exact constant-primer or identifier match. High-quality paired reads were merged using COPE v1.2.5, and each unique nucleotide sequence was defined as a clonotype. MiTCR v1.1 was used to align clonotypes to the IMGT TRBV, TRBD and TRBJ reference segments. The analysis included only V-J combinations with a frequency above 0.0001, which together covered around 99% of the repertoires. The TCS score was defined as the ratio of F50 (clonal expansion) to E x V (chaos), calculated using BLOSUM62-based TCRdist between CDR3 peptides within each V-J. Welch's t-statistics and random forest reduced roughly 540 V-J features to around 14, which were used in a naive Bayes classifier (R e1071). The Morisita-Horn index was used to measure how similar the thyroid and blood repertoires were. TCRdb reprocessing: public reads trimmed at Q25 with fastp, clones called with MiXCR, in-frame beta chains kept. CDR3 protein sequences are deduplicated, and each keeps its most common genes and DNA. TCRdb, not the original authors, processed these V and J calls. The sample includes approximately 870,000 distinct CDR3 sequences, with 35% to 40% observed a single time. The top ten constitute about 8.9% of the sample.

As concerns this clonotype: Its antigen is unknown. Per-base quality was not reported, and no clone a single base away is much larger than it.

The receptor was derived from a man between 18 and 29 years old with Graves' hyperthyroidism. Sequencing was carried out using blood. This sequence uses TRBV2 and TRBJ2-3, with the D gene call left open. The nucleotide sequence is given as TGTGCCAGCAGTGAGGAGAGCACAGATACGCAGTATTTT. This sequence encodes CASSEESTDTQYF. Outside the CDR3, residues come from the reference TRBV2 and TRBJ2-3 proteins, so the full variable domain is: EPEVTQTPSHQVTQMGQEVILRCVPISNHLYFYWYRQILGQKVEFLVSFYNNEISEKSEIFDDQFSVERPDGSNFTLKIRSTKLEDSAMYFCASSEESTDTQYFGPGTRLTVL.